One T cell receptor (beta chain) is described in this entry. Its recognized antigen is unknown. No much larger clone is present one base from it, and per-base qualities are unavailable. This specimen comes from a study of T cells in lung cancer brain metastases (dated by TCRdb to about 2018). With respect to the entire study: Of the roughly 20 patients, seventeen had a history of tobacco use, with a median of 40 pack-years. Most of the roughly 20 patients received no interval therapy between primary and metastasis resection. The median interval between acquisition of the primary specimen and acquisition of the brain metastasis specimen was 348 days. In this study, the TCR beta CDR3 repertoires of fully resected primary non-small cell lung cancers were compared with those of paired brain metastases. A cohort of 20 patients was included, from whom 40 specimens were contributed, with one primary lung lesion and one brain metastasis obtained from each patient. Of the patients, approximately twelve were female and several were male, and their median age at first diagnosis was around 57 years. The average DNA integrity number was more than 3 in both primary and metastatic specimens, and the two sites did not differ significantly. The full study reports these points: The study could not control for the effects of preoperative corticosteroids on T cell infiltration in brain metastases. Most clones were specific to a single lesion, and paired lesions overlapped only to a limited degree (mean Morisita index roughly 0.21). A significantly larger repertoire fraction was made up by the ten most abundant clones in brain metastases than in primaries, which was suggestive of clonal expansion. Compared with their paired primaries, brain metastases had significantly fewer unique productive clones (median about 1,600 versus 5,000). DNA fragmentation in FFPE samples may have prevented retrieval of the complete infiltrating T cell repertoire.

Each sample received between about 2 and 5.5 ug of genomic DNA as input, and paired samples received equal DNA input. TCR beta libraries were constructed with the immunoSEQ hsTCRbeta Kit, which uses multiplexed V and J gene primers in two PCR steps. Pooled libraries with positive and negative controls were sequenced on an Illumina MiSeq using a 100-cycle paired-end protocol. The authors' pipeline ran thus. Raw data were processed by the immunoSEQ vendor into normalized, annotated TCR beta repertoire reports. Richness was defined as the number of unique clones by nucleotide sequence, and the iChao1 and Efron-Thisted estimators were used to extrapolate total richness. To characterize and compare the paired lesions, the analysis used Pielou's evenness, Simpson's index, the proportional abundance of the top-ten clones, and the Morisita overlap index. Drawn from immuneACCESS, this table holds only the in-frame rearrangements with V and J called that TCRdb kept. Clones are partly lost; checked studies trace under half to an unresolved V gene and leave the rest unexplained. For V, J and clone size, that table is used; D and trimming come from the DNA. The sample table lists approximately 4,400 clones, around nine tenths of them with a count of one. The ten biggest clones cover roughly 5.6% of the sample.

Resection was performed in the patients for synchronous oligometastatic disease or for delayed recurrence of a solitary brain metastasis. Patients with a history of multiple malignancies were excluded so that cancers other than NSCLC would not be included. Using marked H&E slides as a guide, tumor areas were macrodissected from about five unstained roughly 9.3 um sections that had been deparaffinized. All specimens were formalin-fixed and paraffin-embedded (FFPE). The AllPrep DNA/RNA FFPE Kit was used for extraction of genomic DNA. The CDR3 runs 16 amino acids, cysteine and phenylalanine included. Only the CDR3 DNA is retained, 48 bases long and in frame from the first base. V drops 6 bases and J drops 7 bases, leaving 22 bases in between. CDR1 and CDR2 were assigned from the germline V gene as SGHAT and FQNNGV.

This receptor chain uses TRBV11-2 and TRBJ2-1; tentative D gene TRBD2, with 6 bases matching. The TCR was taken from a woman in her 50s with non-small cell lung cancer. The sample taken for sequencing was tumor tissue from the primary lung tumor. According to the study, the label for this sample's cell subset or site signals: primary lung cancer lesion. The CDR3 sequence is CASSPLSRGFWNEQFF. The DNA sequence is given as TGTGCCAGCAGTCCCCTATCGCGGGGCTTCTGGAATGAGCAGTTCTTC.